A selection of T cell receptor beta chains follows, all from one sample in a study of T cell repertoires in cytomegalovirus infection. For these TCRs, the target antigens are not known. TCRdb passed the reads through MiXCR, listing each CDR3 protein once. The data contain approximately 470,000 distinct CDR3 sequences, approximately 46% of them singletons. The sample here was cultured PBMCs, taken from culture after CMV antigen stimulation. These receptor sequences come from a human donor in good health (CMV status not recorded). Some clones in this sample may be carry-over from other donors' samples. CDR3s include the opening cysteine and the closing phenylalanine or tryptophan. A D gene is named only where the DNA matches it firmly. Expanded clones are given a class, and other clones once, few, many or no size at all.

v_call	d_call	j_call	clone_size	cdr3_aa	cdr3_nt
TRBV15	NA	TRBJ1-5	NA	CATSRRTARQPQHF	TGTGCCACCAGCAGGAGGACAGCACGCCAGCCCCAGCATTTT
TRBV5-5	NA	TRBJ2-7	few	CASNHPGGAYEQYF	TGTGCCAGCAATCACCCGGGGGGCGCCTACGAGCAGTACTTC
TRBV18	NA	TRBJ2-5	NA	CASSPGASETQYF	TGTGCCAGCTCACCAGGGGCGTCAGAGACCCAGTACTTC
TRBV7-2	NA	TRBJ2-7	NA	CASSPFAGTSYEQYF	TGTGCCAGCAGCCCATTTGCAGGGACGTCCTACGAGCAGTACTTC
TRBV7-9	NA	TRBJ2-5	few	CASTFGQETQYF	TGTGCCAGCACCTTCGGGCAAGAGACCCAGTACTTC
TRBV5-4	NA	TRBJ2-2	few	CASSPMTRDPDGELFF	TGTGCCAGCAGCCCGATGACTAGGGATCCGGACGGGGAGCTGTTTTTT
TRBV15	TRBD2	TRBJ2-1	NA	CATSGLAGGSYNEQFF	TGTGCCACCAGCGGACTAGCGGGGGGTTCCTACAATGAGCAGTTCTTC
TRBV6-6	NA	TRBJ2-1	few	CASRPTHDRPSYNEQFF	TGTGCCAGCAGACCAACACACGACAGGCCTTCCTACAATGAGCAGTTCTTC
TRBV7-6	TRBD2	TRBJ2-3	NA	CASSVGLAGPTDTQYF	TGTGCCAGCAGCGTTGGACTAGCGGGACCCACAGATACGCAGTATTTT
TRBV7-2	NA	TRBJ1-3	few	CASSYMTGNSGNTIYF	TGTGCCAGCAGCTACATGACCGGTAACTCTGGAAACACCATATATTTT
TRBV3-1	NA	TRBJ1-1	once	CASSQGGAYAFF	TGTGCCAGCAGCCAAGGCGGGGCCTACGCTTTCTTT
TRBV20-1	TRBD2	TRBJ2-3	NA	CSAASLGLAGASSTDTQYF	TGCAGTGCTGCATCCCTCGGACTAGCGGGGGCCAGCAGCACAGATACGCAGTATTTT
TRBV19	NA	TRBJ2-2	few	CASSISLLSTGELFF	TGTGCCAGTAGTATCTCCCTATTGTCCACCGGGGAGCTGTTTTTT
TRBV12-3/TRBV12-4	NA	TRBJ1-5	NA	CASRVGRLQPQHF	TGTGCCAGCAGGGTCGGCAGACTTCAGCCCCAGCATTTT
TRBV4-3	NA	TRBJ2-5	once	CASSQAHRQEPQYF	TGCGCCAGCAGCCAAGCCCACCGCCAAGAGCCCCAGTACTTC
TRBV19	NA	TRBJ2-2	NA	CASRLGPGELFF	TGTGCCAGTAGATTGGGCCCGGGGGAGCTGTTTTTT
TRBV6-6	TRBD1	TRBJ2-7	NA	CASTLRDRASYEQYF	TGTGCCAGCACTCTAAGGGACAGGGCAAGCTACGAGCAGTACTTC
TRBV12-3/TRBV12-4	NA	TRBJ1-1	few	CASRMTGSFPEAFF	TGTGCCAGCAGGATGACAGGTAGTTTCCCTGAAGCTTTCTTT
TRBV7-6	NA	TRBJ2-3	NA	CASSKGYQITPTDTQYF	TGTGCCAGCAGTAAAGGGTACCAGATTACCCCCACAGATACGCAGTATTTT
TRBV6-2/TRBV6-3	NA	TRBJ2-7	NA	CASSYAGPHYEQYF	TGTGCCAGCAGTTACGCGGGACCCCACTACGAGCAGTACTTC
TRBV6-2/TRBV6-3	NA	TRBJ2-1	few	CASSYGTYIRIVSYNEQFF	TGTGCCAGCAGTTACGGGACGTATATTAGGATAGTTTCCTACAATGAGCAGTTCTTC
TRBV7-9	TRBD1	TRBJ2-5	few	CASSSGTGGPKTQYF	TGTGCCAGCAGCTCCGGGACAGGGGGTCCTAAGACCCAGTACTTC
TRBV7-9	NA	TRBJ1-5	few	CASSLGLSGQPQHF	TGTGCCAGCAGCTTAGGACTTTCGGGACAGCCCCAGCATTTT
TRBV5-6	NA	TRBJ1-2	NA	CASSSSAYAPGYTF	TGTGCCAGCAGCTCCAGTGCATATGCGCCAGGCTACACCTTC
TRBV28	NA	TRBJ2-2	NA	CASSYLDSTTGELFF	TGTGCCAGCAGTTACCTCGACAGTACCACCGGGGAGCTGTTTTTT